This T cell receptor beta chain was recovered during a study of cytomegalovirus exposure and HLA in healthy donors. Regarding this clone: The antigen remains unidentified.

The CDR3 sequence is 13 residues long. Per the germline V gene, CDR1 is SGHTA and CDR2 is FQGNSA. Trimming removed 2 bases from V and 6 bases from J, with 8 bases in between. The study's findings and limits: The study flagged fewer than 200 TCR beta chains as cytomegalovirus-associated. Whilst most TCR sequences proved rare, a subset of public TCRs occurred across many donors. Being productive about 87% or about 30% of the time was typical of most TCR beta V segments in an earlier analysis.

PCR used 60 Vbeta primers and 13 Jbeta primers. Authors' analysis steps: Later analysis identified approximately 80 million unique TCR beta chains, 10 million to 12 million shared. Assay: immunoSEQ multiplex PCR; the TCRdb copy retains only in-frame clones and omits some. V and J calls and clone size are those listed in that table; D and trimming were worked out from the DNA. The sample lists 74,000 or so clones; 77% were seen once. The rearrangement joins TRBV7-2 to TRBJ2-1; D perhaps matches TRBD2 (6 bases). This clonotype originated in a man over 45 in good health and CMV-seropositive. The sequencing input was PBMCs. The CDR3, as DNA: TGTGCCAGCAGCTTAATACTAGCCAATGAGCAGTTCTTC. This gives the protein CASSLILANEQFF.